This TCR beta chain was captured in a study of regulatory T cells in long-lasting Graves disease. Study-wide context: Positive TSH receptor antibodies alongside over 5 years of antithyroid drugs were what marked Graves' disease as persistent.

The sample's time point: persistent/refractory GD, antithyroid drugs over 5 years with positive TRAb. The TCR library was made from RNA that had been extracted from PBMCs in TRIzol. Graves' disease diagnoses followed American Thyroid Association guidelines. Through Arm-PCR of CDR3 regions and iRepertoire HTBI primers, TCR beta libraries were built. MiXCR, applied by TCRdb to the multiplex PCR reads, yields one record per CDR3 protein. Of a few hundred thousand distinct CDR3 sequences listed, roughly a fifth were seen once; the top ten hold 13% to 15%. A note on this clonotype: What it binds is unknown.

Study results and limitations: Because few samples were included, accuracy may have been lower. TRBV28, TRBJ1-2 and TRBJ2-5 were segments that persistent disease favored.

The V gene end was trimmed by 2 bases and the J gene end by 14 bases; junction bases not matched to a gene: 15. The CDR3 length is 15 residues. In germline, CDR1 is MDHEN, CDR2 SYDVKM. The TCR sequence derives from a female donor with Graves disease. The chain links TRBV28 to TRBJ2-1, with 7 bases that match TRBD1. The sample here was peripheral blood mononuclear cells (PBMCs), taken when the disease was refractory, from a patient treated with antithyroid drugs. CDR3 in DNA: TGTGCCAGCAGTTTAGAACAGGGGAGTAGTCCTCCCAAGTTCTTC. Its protein is CASSLEQGSSPPKFF.